Presented here are 12 T cell receptor beta chains from one specimen sequenced in a study of shared clonotypes between healthy human individuals. The data were produced by immunoSEQ multiplex PCR, yet TCRdb's version contains in-frame clones alone and is incomplete. The sample contains some 1,600,000 clones, 95% to 99% of which appear only once. The sequenced sample consisted of naive CD4+ T cells sorted from blood. Subset: CD45RA+ positively selected. The receptors here all came from a man aged 25 to 40 in good health.

The chain links TRBV29-1 to TRBJ2-7, with TRBD1 matching 8 bases. With 4 bases clipped from V and 3 bases from J, the junction kept 11 bases outside the gene matches. Germline V gene lookup returns CDR1 SQVTM and CDR2 ANQGSEA. This CDR3 has 15 amino acids. The CDR3 reads CSVVSGQGVIYEQYF. CDR3 bases: TGCAGCGTTGTGTCCGGACAGGGCGTTATCTACGAGCAGTACTTC.

Points on this clone: This sample also contains other DNA sequences that code for the same CDR3. The chain carries TRBV9 and TRBJ2-3, with TRBD2 matching over 11 bases. Losses at the gene ends were 0 bases for V and 1 base for J; bases not matched to a gene: 1. The CDR3 covers 16 residues. Germline-derived CDR1 and CDR2 are SGDLS and YYNGEE. The DNA of the CDR3 is TGTGCCAGCAGCGTAGAACTAGCGGGGGGCACAGATACGCAGTATTTT. Its protein is CASSVELAGGTDTQYF.

The rearrangement links TRBV4-3 to TRBJ1-5, with unresolved D. CDR3 length: 14 amino acids. Trimming cost V 2 bases and J 2 bases, with 7 bases left between them. Germline lookup yields CDR1 LGHNA and CDR2 YSLEER. The CDR3 reads CASSQRVGNQPQHF. The DNA for the CDR3 is TGCGCCAGCAGCCAAAGGGTAGGCAATCAGCCCCAGCATTTT.

This clone was recorded only once. The rearrangement joins TRBV7-3 to TRBJ2-5, with a weak D call TRBD1 (5 bases). CDR1 and CDR2 from the germline V gene are SGHTA and FQGTGA. The germline V and J ends were trimmed by 5 bases and 4 bases, with 11 bases remaining between them. This CDR3 has 13 residues. The CDR3 DNA reads TGTGCCAGCAGCATAGCAGGGATAGAGACCCAGTACTTC. Its translation is CASSIAGIETQYF. Full variable domain (outside the CDR3, taken from reference TRBV7-3 and TRBJ2-5): GAGVSQTPSNKVTEKGKYVELRCDPISGHTALYWYRQSLGQGPEFLIYFQGTGAADDSGLPNDRFFAVRPEGSVSTLKIQRTERGDSAVYLCASSIAGIETQYFGPGTRLLVL.

The genes are TRBV11-1 and TRBJ2-4; D ambiguous. Looked up from germline, CDR1 is SGHAT and CDR2 is FQDESV (reference sequence). V lost 1 base to trimming and J lost 1 base, with 8 bases between them. CDR3 length: 15 residues. CDR3: CASSLGFTAKNIQYF. CDR3 bases: TGTGCCAGCAGCTTAGGGTTCACGGCCAAAAACATTCAGTACTTC.

This sequence joins TRBV30 and TRBJ2-3; 8 bases are shared with TRBD1. V lost 8 bases and J lost 0; bases outside the gene matches: 16. The CDR3 extends over 17 amino acids. CDR1 and CDR2 from the germline V gene are GTSNPN and SVGIG (reference sequence). In DNA form, the CDR3 reads TGTGCCGGCTCCGCCTGGACAGGGAGACCTAGCACAGATACGCAGTATTTT. Translating it yields CAGSAWTGRPSTDTQYF.

For this clone: One end of the junction does not line up with germline, which may come from a read error. The chain joins TRBV2 to TRBJ2-5; 7 bases align to TRBD2. CDR1 and CDR2 from the germline V gene are SNHLY and FYNNEI. This CDR3 comprises 13 residues. CDR3 bases: TGTGCCAGCAGCGAAGGGGAGGGTCTTCCCCAGTACTTC. Translated: CASSEGEGLPQYF.

This chain joins TRBV7-2 and TRBJ1-2, with 7 nucleotides matching TRBD1. Per germline, CDR1 SGHTA and CDR2 FQGNSA. After removal of 1 base from V and 7 bases from J, the junction contained 12 bases not matched to a gene. CDR3 length equals 16 residues. The CDR3 DNA follows: TGTGCCAGCAGCTTAGAAAGGAAACAGGGGAAGGCTGGCTACACCTTC. It is translated as CASSLERKQGKAGYTF.

The rearrangement links TRBV2 to TRBJ2-7, with 9 bases fitting TRBD1. V lost 6 bases and J lost 0; bases outside the gene matches: 3. This CDR3 region has 14 residues. The germline V gene encodes CDR1 SNHLY and CDR2 FYNNEI. CDR3 DNA: TGTGCCAGCAGGTTACAGGGGGCCTCCTACGAGCAGTACTTC. Its protein product is CASRLQGASYEQYF.

The chain combines TRBV10-3 with TRBJ2-2; 14 bases agree with TRBD2. This CDR3 region has 16 residues. Per germline, CDR1 ENHRY and CDR2 SYGVKD. J lost 5 bases, V lost 5 bases, and 4 bases had no gene match. CDR3 amino acids: CAISKGLAGGTGELFF. Written as DNA, the CDR3 is TGTGCCATCAGTAAAGGACTAGCGGGAGGTACCGGGGAGCTGTTTTTT.

This clone was found once. The V call is TRBV5-4, the J call TRBJ1-3, with 8 nucleotides matching TRBD1. Per the germline V gene, CDR1 is SGHNT and CDR2 is YYREEE (reference sequence). J lost 6 bases, V lost 0 bases, and 2 bases had no gene match. The CDR3 is 14 residues long. CDR3 residues: CASSLAGGINTIYF. The CDR3 DNA is TGTGCCAGCAGCTTGGCAGGGGGCATAAACACCATATATTTT. The full variable domain, with the rest looked up from reference TRBV5-4 and TRBJ1-3, is ETGVTQSPTHLIKTRGQQVTLRCSSQSGHNTVSWYQQALGQGPQFIFQYYREEENGRGNFPPRFSGLQFPNYSSELNVNALELDDSALYLCASSLAGGINTIYFGEGSWLTVV.

The chain recombines TRBV2 with TRBJ2-7; D gene unclear. V lost 7 bases and J 5 bases, leaving 12 bases between the germline ends. Germline CDR1 SNHLY, CDR2 FYNNEI. This CDR3 contains 12 residues. The CDR3 DNA sequence: TGTGCCAGCACCCCGGGTTTGAACGAGCAGTACTTC. It specifies CASTPGLNEQYF.